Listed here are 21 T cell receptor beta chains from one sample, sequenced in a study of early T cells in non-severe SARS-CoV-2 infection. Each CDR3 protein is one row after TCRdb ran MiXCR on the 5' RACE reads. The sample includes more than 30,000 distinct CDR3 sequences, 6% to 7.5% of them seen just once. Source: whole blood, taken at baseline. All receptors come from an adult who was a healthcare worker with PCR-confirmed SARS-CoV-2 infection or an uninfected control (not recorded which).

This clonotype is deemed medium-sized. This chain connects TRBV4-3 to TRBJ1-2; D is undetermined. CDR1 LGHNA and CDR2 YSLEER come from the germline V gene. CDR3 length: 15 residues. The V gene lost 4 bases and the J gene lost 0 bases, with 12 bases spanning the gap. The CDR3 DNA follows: TGCGCCAGCAGCCCATCGATAGGGACTAACTATGGCTACACCTTC. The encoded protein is CASSPSIGTNYGYTF.

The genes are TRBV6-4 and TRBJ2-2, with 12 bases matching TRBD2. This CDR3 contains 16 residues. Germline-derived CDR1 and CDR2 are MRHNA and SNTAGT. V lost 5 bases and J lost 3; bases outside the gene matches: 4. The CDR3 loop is CASSLLAGGHTGELFF. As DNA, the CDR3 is TGTGCCAGCAGTTTACTAGCGGGAGGACACACCGGGGAGCTGTTTTTT.

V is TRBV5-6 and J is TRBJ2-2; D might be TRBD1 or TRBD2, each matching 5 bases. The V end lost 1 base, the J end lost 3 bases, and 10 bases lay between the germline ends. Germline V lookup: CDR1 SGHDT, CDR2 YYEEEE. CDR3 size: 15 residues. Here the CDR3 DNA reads TGTGCCAGCAGCTTGCGTTTGGGGGACACCGGGGAGCTGTTTTTT. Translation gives CASSLRLGDTGELFF.

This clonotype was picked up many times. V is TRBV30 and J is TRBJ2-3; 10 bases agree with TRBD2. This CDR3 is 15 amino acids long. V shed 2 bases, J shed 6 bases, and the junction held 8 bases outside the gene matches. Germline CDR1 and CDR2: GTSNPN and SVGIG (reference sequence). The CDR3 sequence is CAWSSASGRTDTQYF. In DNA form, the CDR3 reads TGTGCCTGGAGTAGTGCTAGCGGGAGAACGGATACGCAGTATTTT.

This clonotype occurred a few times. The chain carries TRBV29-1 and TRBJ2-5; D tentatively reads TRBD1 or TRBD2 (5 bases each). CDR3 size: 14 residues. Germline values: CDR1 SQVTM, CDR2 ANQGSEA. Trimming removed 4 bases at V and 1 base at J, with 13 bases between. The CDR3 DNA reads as TGCAGCGTTGGAGGCAGGGACGTCCAAGAGACCCAGTACTTC. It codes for CSVGGRDVQETQYF.

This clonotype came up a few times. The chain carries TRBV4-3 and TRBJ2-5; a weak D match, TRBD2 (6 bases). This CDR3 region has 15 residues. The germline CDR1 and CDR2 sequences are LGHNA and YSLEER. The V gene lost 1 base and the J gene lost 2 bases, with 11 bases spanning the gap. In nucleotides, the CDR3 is TGCGCCAGCAGCCAAGCACTAGGAGGGCAAGAGACCCAGTACTTC. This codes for CASSQALGGQETQYF.

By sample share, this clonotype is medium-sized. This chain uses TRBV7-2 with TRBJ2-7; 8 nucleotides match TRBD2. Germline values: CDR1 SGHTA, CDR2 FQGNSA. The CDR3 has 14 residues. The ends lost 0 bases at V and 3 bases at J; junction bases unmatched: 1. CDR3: CASSLASGNYEQYF. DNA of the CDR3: TGTGCCAGCAGCTTAGCTAGCGGGAACTACGAGCAGTACTTC.

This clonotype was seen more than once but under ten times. This chain's CDR3 is CASSRDPSNPGQGAGGANVLTF. In DNA, the CDR3 is TGTGCCAGCAGTCGGGACCCCTCCAACCCGGGACAGGGAGCGGGTGGGGCCAACGTCCTGACTTTC. The chain uses TRBV12-3 or TRBV12-4 and TRBJ2-6; 9 positions agree with TRBD1. With 5 bases clipped from V and 3 bases from J, the junction kept 23 bases outside the gene matches. This CDR3 is built from 22 residues.

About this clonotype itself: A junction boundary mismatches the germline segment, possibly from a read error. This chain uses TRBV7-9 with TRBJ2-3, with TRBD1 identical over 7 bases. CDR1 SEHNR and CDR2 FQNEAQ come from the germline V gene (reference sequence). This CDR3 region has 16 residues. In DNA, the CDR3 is TGTGTCAGCAGCTTATTCGGCAGGGGGTGGTCAGATACGCAGTATTTT. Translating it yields CVSSLFGRGWSDTQYF.

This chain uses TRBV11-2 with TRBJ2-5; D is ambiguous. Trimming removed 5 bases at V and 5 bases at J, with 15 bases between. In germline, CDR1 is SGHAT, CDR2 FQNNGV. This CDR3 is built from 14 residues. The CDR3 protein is CASSLSRSGETQYF. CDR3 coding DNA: TGTGCCAGCAGCCTTTCGCGGTCCGGGGAGACCCAGTACTTC.

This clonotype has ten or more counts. Here the CDR3 reads CASSRDYPVGEQFF. The CDR3 DNA sequence: TGTGCCAGCAGCCGGGACTACCCTGTGGGTGAGCAGTTCTTC. This sequence joins TRBV11-2 and TRBJ2-1; TRBD2 aligns across 7 bases. CDR3 length: 14 amino acids. V lost 5 bases, J lost 9 bases, and 10 bases stayed unmatched. The V gene's germline CDR1 is SGHAT and CDR2 FQNNGV.

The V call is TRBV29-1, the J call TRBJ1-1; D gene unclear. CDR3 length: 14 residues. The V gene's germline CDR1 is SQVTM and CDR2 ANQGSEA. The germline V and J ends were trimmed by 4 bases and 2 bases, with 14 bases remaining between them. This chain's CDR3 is CSVVKALLNTEAFF. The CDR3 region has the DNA TGCAGCGTTGTTAAAGCACTCCTTAACACTGAAGCTTTCTTT.

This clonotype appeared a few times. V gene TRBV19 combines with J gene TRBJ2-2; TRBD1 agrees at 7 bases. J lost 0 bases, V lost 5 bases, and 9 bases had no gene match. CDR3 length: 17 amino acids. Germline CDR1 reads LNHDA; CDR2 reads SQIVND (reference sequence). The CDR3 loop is CASSFPQGPANTGELFF. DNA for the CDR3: TGTGCCAGTAGTTTCCCACAGGGGCCAGCGAACACCGGGGAGCTGTTTTTT.

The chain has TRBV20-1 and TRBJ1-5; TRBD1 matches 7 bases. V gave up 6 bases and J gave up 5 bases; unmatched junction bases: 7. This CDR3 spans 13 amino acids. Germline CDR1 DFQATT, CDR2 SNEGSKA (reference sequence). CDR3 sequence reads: CSATGQVYQPQHF. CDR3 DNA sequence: TGCAGTGCCACTGGACAGGTTTATCAGCCCCAGCATTTT.

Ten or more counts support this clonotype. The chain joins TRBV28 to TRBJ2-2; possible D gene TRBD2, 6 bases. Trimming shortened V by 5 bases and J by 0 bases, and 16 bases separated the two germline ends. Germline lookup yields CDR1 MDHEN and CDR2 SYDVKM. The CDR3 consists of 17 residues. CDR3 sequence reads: CASSPTPPSANTGELFF. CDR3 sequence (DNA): TGTGCCAGCAGTCCGACTCCGCCTAGCGCGAACACCGGGGAGCTGTTTTTT.

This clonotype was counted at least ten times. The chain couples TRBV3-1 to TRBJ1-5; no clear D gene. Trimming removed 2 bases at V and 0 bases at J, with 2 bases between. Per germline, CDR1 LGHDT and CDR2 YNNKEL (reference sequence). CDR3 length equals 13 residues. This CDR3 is CASSQFSNQPQHF. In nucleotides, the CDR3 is TGTGCCAGCAGCCAATTTAGCAATCAGCCCCAGCATTTT.

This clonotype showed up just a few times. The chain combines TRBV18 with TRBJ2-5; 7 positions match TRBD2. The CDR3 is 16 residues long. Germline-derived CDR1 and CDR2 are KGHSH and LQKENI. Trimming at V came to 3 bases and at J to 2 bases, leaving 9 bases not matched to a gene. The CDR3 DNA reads TGTGCCAGCTCACCGACGGCTAGCGGCGTTCAAGAGACCCAGTACTTC. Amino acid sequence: CASSPTASGVQETQYF.

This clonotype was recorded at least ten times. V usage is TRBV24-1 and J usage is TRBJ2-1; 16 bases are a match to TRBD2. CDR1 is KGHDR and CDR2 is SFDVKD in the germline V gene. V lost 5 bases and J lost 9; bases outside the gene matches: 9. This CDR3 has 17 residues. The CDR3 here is CATSALGLAGGWGEQFF. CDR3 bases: TGTGCCACCAGTGCCCTGGGACTAGCGGGAGGGTGGGGTGAGCAGTTCTTC.

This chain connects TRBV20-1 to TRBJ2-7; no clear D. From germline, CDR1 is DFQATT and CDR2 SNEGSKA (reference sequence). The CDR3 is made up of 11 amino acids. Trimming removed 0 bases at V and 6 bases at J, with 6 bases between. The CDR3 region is CSARDLGEQYF. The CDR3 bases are TGCAGTGCTAGAGATTTAGGCGAGCAGTACTTC.

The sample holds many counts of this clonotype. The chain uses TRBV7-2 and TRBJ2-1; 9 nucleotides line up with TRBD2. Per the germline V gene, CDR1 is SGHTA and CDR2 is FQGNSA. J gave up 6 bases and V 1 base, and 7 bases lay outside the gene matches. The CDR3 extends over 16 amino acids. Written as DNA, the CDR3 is TGTGCCAGCAGCTTAGGTAGCGGGAGCCGGATCAATGAGCAGTTCTTC. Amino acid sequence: CASSLGSGSRINEQFF.

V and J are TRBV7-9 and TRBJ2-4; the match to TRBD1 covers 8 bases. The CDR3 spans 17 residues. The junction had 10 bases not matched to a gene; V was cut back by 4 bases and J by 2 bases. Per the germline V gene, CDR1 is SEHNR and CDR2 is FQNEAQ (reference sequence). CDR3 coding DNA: TGTGCCAGCAGCTCCCAGGGGGCGAGTGGGTCCAAAAACATTCAGTACTTC. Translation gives CASSSQGASGSKNIQYF.